This T cell receptor beta chain was observed in a study of blood T cell repertoires in COVID-19. Whole-study context: COVID-19 samples, acute and convalescent, were from the United States, Italy and Spain. In each case, the material was cDNA or gDNA derived from T cells, B-cell-depleted T cells, or PBMCs.

Source study methods: Amplification with reference gene primers provided the estimates of nucleated cell counts. Clones were sequenced by immunoSEQ multiplex PCR, and TCRdb holds only the in-frame ones, with some missing. V, J and clone size derive from that table, while D and trimming were established from the DNA sequence. This repertoire shows about 100,000 clones, about 80% found once; its top ten account for around 10%. V was cut by 5 bases and J by 6 bases, with 17 bases left in between. The germline CDR1 and CDR2 sequences are SGHVS and FQNEAQ. This CDR3 region has 15 residues. Sequenced material: peripheral blood. This clonotype was sampled from a woman between 65 and 79 years old with acute or convalescent COVID-19. The V and J genes are TRBV7-8 and TRBJ1-5; weak D call: TRBD1 (5 bases). This chain's CDR3 is CASSPIQGIGQPQHF. CDR3 coding DNA: TGTGCCAGCAGCCCGATTCAGGGAATCGGTCAGCCCCAGCATTTT.